Listed below are T cell receptor beta chains from one sample, sequenced in a study of blood T cell repertoires in COVID-19. Assay: immunoSEQ multiplex PCR; the TCRdb copy retains only in-frame clones and omits some. The top ten clones hold approximately 2% of a sample with about 400,000 clones, around 90% of them seen once. The specimen was PBMCs or T cells enriched from blood (not recorded which). These receptors came from a woman between 35 and 50 years old with acute COVID-19. Each CDR3 is given with its conserved first and last residue. The order of the fields is CDR3 DNA, CDR3 protein, V gene, clone size, D gene, J gene. A D gene is named only where the DNA matches it firmly. Size is stated for part of the rows, as once, few or many counts, or as a class when the clone is expanded.

TGTGCCACAGTGGGGCAGGGGGCAATGAACACTGAAGCTTTCTTT | CATVGQGAMNTEAFF | TRBV5-4 | - | TRBD1 | TRBJ1-1
TGCGCCAGCAGTGACCAAAGGACAGGGTCCCGTAACGAGCAGTACTTC | CASSDQRTGSRNEQYF | TRBV10-1 | - | TRBD1 | TRBJ2-7
TGTGCCATCAGTGAGTCTGGCCAGGGCCAAAGGTCCGGGGAGCTGTTTTTT | CAISESGQGQRSGELFF | TRBV10-3 | - | - | TRBJ2-2
TGTGCCAGCAGACCACGGACAGGGGTTCGGCGTGATGGCTACACCTTC | CASRPRTGVRRDGYTF | TRBV5-6 | - | TRBD1 | TRBJ1-2
TGTGCCAGCAGGCCCAAAGGACAGGGTGGGACCTATGGCTACACCTTC | CASRPKGQGGTYGYTF | TRBV25-1 | - | TRBD1 | TRBJ1-2
TGTGCCAGCAGTTTGGGATCGGAGGCCTATAGCAATCAGCCCCAGCATTTT | CASSLGSEAYSNQPQHF | TRBV27 | - | - | TRBJ1-5
TGTGCCAGCAGTCGTTCCGGGACAGGGAATCAGCCCCAGCATTTT | CASSRSGTGNQPQHF | TRBV5-5 | - | TRBD1 | TRBJ1-5
TGCAGCGTGCGGACAGGGTATGAAGCTTTCTTT | CSVRTGYEAFF | TRBV29-1 | - | TRBD1 | TRBJ1-1
TGTGCCTGGAGCACCGGGACACCCCGGGCCGGGGAGCTGTTTTTT | CAWSTGTPRAGELFF | TRBV30 | few | - | TRBJ2-2
TGTGCCAGCACCTCCCGGGACAGGGGTCCTTCACCCCTCCACTTT | CASTSRDRGPSPLHF | TRBV2 | - | TRBD1 | TRBJ1-6
TGCGCCAGCACTCTAGGAGGATTGAACACTGAAGCTTTCTTT | CASTLGGLNTEAFF | TRBV5-1 | - | - | TRBJ1-1
TGTGCCAGCACCCGCGACAGGGGGATCGGTGGCTACACCTTC | CASTRDRGIGGYTF | TRBV6-5 | - | TRBD1 | TRBJ1-2
TGCGCCAGCAGCCTTAATCGCGGGGGGGCGACTGTAGAGCAGTACTTC | CASSLNRGGATVEQYF | TRBV5-1 | - | TRBD2 | TRBJ2-7
TGTGCCAGCACCCTGATGCTAGCGGAGACCCAGTACTTC | CASTLMLAETQYF | TRBV12-3/TRBV12-4 | - | - | TRBJ2-5
TGTGCCAGCAGTGACTCAGGGGCGCGAGATGGCTACACCTTC | CASSDSGARDGYTF | TRBV6-4 | - | - | TRBJ1-2
TGCGCCAGCAGCCCCACAGGGACCCTTTACCAAGAGACCCAGTACTTC | CASSPTGTLYQETQYF | TRBV5-1 | - | - | TRBJ2-5